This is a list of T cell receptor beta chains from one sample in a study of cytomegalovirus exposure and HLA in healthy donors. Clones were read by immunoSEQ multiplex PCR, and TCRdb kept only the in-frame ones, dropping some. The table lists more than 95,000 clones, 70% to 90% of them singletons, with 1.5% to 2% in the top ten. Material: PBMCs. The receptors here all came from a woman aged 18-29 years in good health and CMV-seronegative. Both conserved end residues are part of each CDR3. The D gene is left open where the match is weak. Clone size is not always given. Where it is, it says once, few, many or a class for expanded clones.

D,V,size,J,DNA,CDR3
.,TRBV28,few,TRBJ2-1,TGTGCCACATCCCCCCCAGGTGAGCAGTTCTTC,CATSPPGEQFF
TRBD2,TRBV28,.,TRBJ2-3,TGTGCCAGCAGGAGACTAGCGGCCCTCGGCACAGATACGCAGTATTTT,CASRRLAALGTDTQYF
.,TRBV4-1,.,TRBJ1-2,TGCGCCAGCAGCCCTGGGTGGGACTACGGCTACACCTTC,CASSPGWDYGYTF
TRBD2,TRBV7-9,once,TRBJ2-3,TGTGCCAGCAGCTTAGTGGGGGGGGGCACAGATACGCAGTATTTT,CASSLVGGGTDTQYF
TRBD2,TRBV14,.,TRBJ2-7,TGTGCCAGCAGCCCCGGACTAGCGGGAATCTACGAGCAGTACTTC,CASSPGLAGIYEQYF
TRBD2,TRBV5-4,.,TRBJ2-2,TGTGCCAGCAGCTTTATACTAGCGGGGGGAACCGGGGAGCTGTTTTTT,CASSFILAGGTGELFF
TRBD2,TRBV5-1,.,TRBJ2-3,TGCGCCAGCAGACGACTAGCGGCTGATAGCACAGATACGCAGTATTTT,CASRRLAADSTDTQYF
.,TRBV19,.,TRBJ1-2,TGTGCCAGTAGTATATCGGACAGATTGTACACCTTC,CASSISDRLYTF
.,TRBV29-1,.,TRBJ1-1,TGCAGCGTTGAAAAGGAGGGAGACTTCCTGGTAGCTTTCTTT,CSVEKEGDFLVAFF
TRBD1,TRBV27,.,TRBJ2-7,TGTGCCAGCAGTCCTCGCAACAGGGGGCTGCGCTACGAGCAGTACTTC,CASSPRNRGLRYEQYF
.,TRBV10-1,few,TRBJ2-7,TGCGCCAGCAGTGAGGCCGGGGAGCAGTACTTC,CASSEAGEQYF
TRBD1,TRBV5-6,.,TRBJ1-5,TGTGCCAGCAGCACTCGACAGGGAAGGCTGATACAGCCCCAGCATTTT,CASSTRQGRLIQPQHF
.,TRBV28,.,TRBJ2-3,TGTGCCAGCAGTTCCCCACACACAGATACGCAGTATTTT,CASSSPHTDTQYF
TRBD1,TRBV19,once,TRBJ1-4,TGTGCCAGTAGTATTTTGGGACGGCCCCCAGGGGGAAAACTGTTTTTT,CASSILGRPPGGKLFF
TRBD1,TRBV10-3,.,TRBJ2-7,TGTGCCATCAGCCGAGGACAGGAGAGCTCCTACGAGCAGTACTTC,CAISRGQESSYEQYF
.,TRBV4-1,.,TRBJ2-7,TGCGCCAGCAGCCAAACAGGGAGCTACGAGCAGTACTTC,CASSQTGSYEQYF
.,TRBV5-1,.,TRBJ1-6,TGCGCCAGCAGCTTGACCAGCTCCTATAATTCACCCCTCCACTTT,CASSLTSSYNSPLHF
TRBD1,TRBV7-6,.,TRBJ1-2,TGTGCCAGCAGCTTAGCAGGGGGCGAGGGCTACACCTTC,CASSLAGGEGYTF
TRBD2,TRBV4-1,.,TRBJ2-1,TGCGCCAGCAGCCAAGCGCCGGGACTAGCGGGATATGAGCAGTTCTTC,CASSQAPGLAGYEQFF
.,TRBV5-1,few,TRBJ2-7,TGCGCCAGCAGCACCCAGCCAGGGGAGCAGTACTTC,CASSTQPGEQYF
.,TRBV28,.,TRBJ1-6,TGTGCCACCTCGGGCCGGCGACGGGGGAGGGGCTCCTATAATTCACCCCTCCACTTT,CATSGRRRGRGSYNSPLHF
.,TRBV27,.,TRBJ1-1,TGTGCCAGCAGTTTATCGAATTCGGTACTGATGAACACTGAAGCTTTCTTT,CASSLSNSVLMNTEAFF